The source of this T cell receptor beta chain is a study of blood T cell repertoires in COVID-19. Generated by immunoSEQ multiplex PCR, the TCRdb table keeps only in-frame clones and is missing some. The sample includes around 330,000 clones, 87% of them seen just once. Specimen: PBMCs or T cells enriched from blood (not recorded which). This receptor was obtained from a young woman who had recovered from COVID-19.

CDR3 sequence (DNA): TGTGCCAGCAGCCCCCACGGGGGTCCTAGCAATCAGCCCCAGCATTTT. This sequence encodes CASSPHGGPSNQPQHF. V and J are TRBV28 and TRBJ1-5; possibly TRBD1 for D (5 bases). The CDR3 contains 16 residues. V shed 6 bases and J shed 0 bases, with 15 bases lying between them. Germline assignment: CDR1 MDHEN and CDR2 SYDVKM.